This T cell receptor (beta chain) was found in a study of cytomegalovirus exposure and HLA in healthy donors. Whole-study context: Counted in an early data release were tens of millions of unique TCRs from HLA-typed donors. Overall study findings and caveats: Overall, some 160 TCR beta chains were annotated as cytomegalovirus-associated.

CDR3 length equals 19 residues. Trimming cost V 6 bases and J 2 bases; bases outside gene matches: 14. Germline lookup yields CDR1 MDHEN and CDR2 SYDVKM. Points on this clone: As yet, its antigen is unknown.

Primers: 60 Vbeta forward and 13 Jbeta reverse. Per the authors' pipeline: In a later analysis, the count reached about 82 million unique TCR beta chains, with around 11 million shared. This table comes from immunoSEQ multiplex PCR, and its TCRdb copy is limited to in-frame clones, with some not included. That table supplies the V and J calls and clone size; D and trimming were determined from the DNA. The sample includes approximately 160,000 clones, roughly 65% of them seen just once. The source material was PBMCs. The source is a young man in good health and CMV-seropositive. This chain uses TRBV28 with TRBJ1-5; 12 bases are a match to TRBD1. The DNA of the CDR3 is TGTGCCAGCAGCCATCTCCCGGGACAGGGGGCGGATGGCAATCAGCCCCAGCATTTT. This gives the protein CASSHLPGQGADGNQPQHF. The full variable domain, with the rest looked up from reference TRBV28 and TRBJ1-5, is DVKVTQSSRYLVKRTGEKVFLECVQDMDHENMFWYRQDPGLGLRLIYFSYDVKMKEKGDIPEGYSVSREKKERFSLILESASTNQTSMYLCASSHLPGQGADGNQPQHFGDGTRLSIL.